The clone carrying this T cell receptor (beta chain) was observed a handful of times. Its cognate antigen is unknown. UMIs and sample barcodes were carried by the TCR alpha and TCR beta cDNA libraries that 5'RACE produced using constant-segment primers. TCRdb passed the 5' RACE reads through MiXCR, listing each CDR3 protein once. The sample consists of approximately 570,000 distinct CDR3 sequences, approximately 18% of them appearing once. The CDR3 runs to 12 residues. The J segment lost 4 bases and the V segment lost 8 bases, leaving 3 bases of the junction unmatched. Per the germline V gene, CDR1 is SEHNR and CDR2 is FQNEAQ (reference sequence). The data were obtained in a study of T-cell memory formation after mild COVID-19. Study overall: Each donor largely had its own TCR clusters.

Whole-study results and caveats: There were some responding clones in pre-infection memory, which suggested that cross-reactive memory had joined. In second-wave clones peaking day 37, SARS-CoV-2 specificity remained unconfirmed.

The V gene is TRBV7-9, the J gene TRBJ2-5; TRBD1 matches 8 bases. Sequenced sample: PBMCs or a T cell subset sorted from them (not recorded which). The TCR was taken from an adult woman who had mild COVID-19 (a few samples of this study predate the infection). Cell type and time point are not known. CDR3 DNA: TGTGCCAGCGGACAGGGAGGAGAGACCCAGTACTTC. This encodes CASGQGGETQYF. Filled out from reference TRBV7-9 and TRBJ2-5, the complete variable domain reads DTGVSQNPRHKITKRGQNVTFRCDPISEHNRLYWYRQTLGQGPEFLTYFQNEAQLEKSRLLSDRFSAERPKGSFSTLEIQRTEQGDSAMYLCASGQGGETQYFGPGTRLLVL.